The clone carrying this T cell receptor beta chain was detected a few times. The data are from a study of human T cells and chemical hapten exposure. TCRdb independently ran MiXCR on the RACE reads; one entry per CDR3 protein. The sample includes some 90,000 distinct CDR3 sequences, about 10% seen only once; the top ten take about 3%. The length of the CDR3 is 15 residues. V gave up 2 bases and J gave up 4 bases, with 9 bases separating them. The time point is: healthy volunteer bleed at 2 weeks. Total RNA extraction was carried out from unfractionated whole blood. The chain carries TRBV12-3 or TRBV12-4 and TRBJ1-6, with D unresolved. Sequenced input: whole blood. This sequence originates from a female donor in good health. Some clones in this sample may be carry-over from other donors' samples. The CDR3 here is CASSLSMSYNSPLHF. CDR3 nucleotide sequence: TGTGCCAGCAGTTTATCGATGAGTTATAATTCACCCCTCCACTTT.